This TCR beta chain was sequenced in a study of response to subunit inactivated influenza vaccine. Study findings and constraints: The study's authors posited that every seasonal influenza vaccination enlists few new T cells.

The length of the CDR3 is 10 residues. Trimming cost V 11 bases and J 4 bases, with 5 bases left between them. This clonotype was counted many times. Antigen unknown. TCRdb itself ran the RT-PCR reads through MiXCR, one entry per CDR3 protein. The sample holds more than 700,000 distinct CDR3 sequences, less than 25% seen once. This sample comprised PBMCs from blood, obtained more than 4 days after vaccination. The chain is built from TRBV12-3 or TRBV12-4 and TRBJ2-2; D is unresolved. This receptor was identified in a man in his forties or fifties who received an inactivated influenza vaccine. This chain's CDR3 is CASRTGELFF. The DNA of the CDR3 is TGTGCCTCGCGCACCGGGGAGCTGTTTTTT.